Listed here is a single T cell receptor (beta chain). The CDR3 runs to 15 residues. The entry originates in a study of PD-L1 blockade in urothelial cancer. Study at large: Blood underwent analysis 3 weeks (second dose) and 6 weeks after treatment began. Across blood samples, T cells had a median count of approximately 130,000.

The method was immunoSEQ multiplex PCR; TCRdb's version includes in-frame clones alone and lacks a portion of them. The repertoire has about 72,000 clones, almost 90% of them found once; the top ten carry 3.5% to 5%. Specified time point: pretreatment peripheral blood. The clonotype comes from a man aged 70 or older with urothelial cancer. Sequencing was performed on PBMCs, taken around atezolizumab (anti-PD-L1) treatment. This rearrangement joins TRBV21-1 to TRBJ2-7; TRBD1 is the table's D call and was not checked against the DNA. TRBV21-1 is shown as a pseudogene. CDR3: CASSCRDRTSYEQYF. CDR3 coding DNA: TGTGCCAGCAGCTGCCGGGACAGGACCTCCTACGAGCAGTACTTC.